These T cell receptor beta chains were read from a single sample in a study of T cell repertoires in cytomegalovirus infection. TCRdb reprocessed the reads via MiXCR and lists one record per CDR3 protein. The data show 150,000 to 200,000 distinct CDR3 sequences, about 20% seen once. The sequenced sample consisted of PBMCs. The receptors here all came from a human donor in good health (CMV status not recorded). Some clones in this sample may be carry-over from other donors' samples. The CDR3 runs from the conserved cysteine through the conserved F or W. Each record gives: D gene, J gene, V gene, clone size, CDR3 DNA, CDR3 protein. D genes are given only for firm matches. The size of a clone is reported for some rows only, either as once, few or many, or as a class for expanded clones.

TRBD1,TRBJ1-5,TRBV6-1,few,TGTGCCAGCAGTTACAACAGGGGAGCCGATCAGCCCCAGCATTTT,CASSYNRGADQPQHF
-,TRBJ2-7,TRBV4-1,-,TGCGCCAGCAGCCAAGACCCGGGCCCATACTACGAGCAGTACTTC,CASSQDPGPYYEQYF
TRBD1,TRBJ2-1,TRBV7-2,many,TGTGCCAGCAGCTCCGACAGGGGAGGCTACAATGAGCAGTTCTTC,CASSSDRGGYNEQFF
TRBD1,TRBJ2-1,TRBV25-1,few,TGTGCCAGCAGTGAAAATCGACAGGGCGATGAGCAGTTCTTC,CASSENRQGDEQFF
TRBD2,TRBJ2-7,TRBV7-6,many,TGTGCCAGCAGCCACGGGGGGACTAGCGGGAGACTGTACGAGCAGTACTTC,CASSHGGTSGRLYEQYF
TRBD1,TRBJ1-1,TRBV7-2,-,TGTGCCAGCAGCTTAGGCGGGACAGGTGAAGCTTTCTTT,CASSLGGTGEAFF
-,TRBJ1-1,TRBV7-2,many,TGTGCCAGCAGGCAGGACAGTACTAACACTGAAGCTTTCTTT,CASRQDSTNTEAFF
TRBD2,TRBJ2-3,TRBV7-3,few,TGTGCCAGCAGCCTGCTGGGCGGGGCGGGAGCAGATACGCAGTATTTT,CASSLLGGAGADTQYF
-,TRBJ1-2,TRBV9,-,TGTGCCAGCAGCGGTCGAAGTGGCTACACCTTC,CASSGRSGYTF
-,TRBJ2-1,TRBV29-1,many,TGCAGCGTTGACTCTCTGGGCTATTACAATGAGCAGTTCTTC,CSVDSLGYYNEQFF
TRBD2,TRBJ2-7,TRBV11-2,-,TGTGCCAGCAGCTTAGATTGGGGACTAGCCCCCAACTTC,CASSLDWGLAPNF
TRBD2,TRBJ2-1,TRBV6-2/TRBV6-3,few,TGTGCCAGCAGTTCCGTGGGCGGGAGTTTCTTAGGTGAGCAGTTCTTC,CASSSVGGSFLGEQFF
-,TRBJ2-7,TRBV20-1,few,TGCAGTGCGGGACGCGACCCGTACGAGCAGTACTTC,CSAGRDPYEQYF
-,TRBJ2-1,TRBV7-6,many,TGTGCCAGCAGCTTAGCAGCGGGCCCCCCGAATGAGCAGTTCTTC,CASSLAAGPPNEQFF
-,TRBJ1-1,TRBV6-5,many,TGTGCCAGCACCAAACGAGGGGGCACTGAAGCTTTCTTT,CASTKRGGTEAFF
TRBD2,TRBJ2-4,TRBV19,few,TGTGCCAGTAGCCGGATGACTAGCGGGGATCAGTACTTC,CASSRMTSGDQYF
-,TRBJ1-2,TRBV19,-,TGTGCCAGTAGTATAGATTCGACAGTTTATGGCTACATCTTC,CASSIDSTVYGYIF
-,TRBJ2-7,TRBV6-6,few,TGTGCCAGCAGTCCGTGGGTCGGGCGGGCCTACGAGCAGTACTTC,CASSPWVGRAYEQYF
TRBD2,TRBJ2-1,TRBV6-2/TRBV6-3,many,TGTGCCAGCAGTCCGGGGCGACTAGCGGGGGGGCCTCAGCAGTTCTTC,CASSPGRLAGGPQQFF